These 2 T cell receptor beta chains were all obtained from the same sample, sequenced in a study of T cell responses to AZD1222 COVID-19 vaccine (dated by TCRdb to about 2021). The sample's time point label is to be understood as: baseline before first vaccination. The treatment or condition label, as the study defines it: meningococcal conjugate vaccine given as trial control. Preparation of the library involved the immunoSEQ multiplex PCR assay. Imported from immuneACCESS, the table was reduced by TCRdb to in-frame sequences with V and J called. These copies leave out some clones; in studies compared against another copy, an unresolved V gene accounts for under half, and the cause of the remainder is not known. For this sample there are some 130,000 clones; approximately 85% appear just once. The ten biggest clones cover 15% to 20% of the sample. The sample was peripheral blood, taken on day 0 of MenACWY control vaccination. Receptor source: an adult in good health.

The chain is built from TRBV28 and TRBJ2-7; 10 bases are a match to TRBD2. Germline V gives CDR1 MDHEN, CDR2 SYDVKM. The V and J ends lost 4 bases and 4 bases, in that order; junction bases with no gene match: 19. The CDR3 has 19 amino acids. As DNA, the CDR3 is TGTGCCAGCAGTTCGACCGGGACTAGCGTCTGGGCCATTAATTACGAGCAGTACTTC. Translation: CASSSTGTSVWAINYEQYF.

The chain carries TRBV28 and TRBJ1-2; the match to TRBD1 covers 8 bases. Germline lookup yields CDR1 MDHEN and CDR2 SYDVKM. CDR3 length equals 15 residues. The V and J ends lost 6 bases and 2 bases, in that order; junction bases with no gene match: 8. In DNA form, the CDR3 reads TGTGCCAGCAGCCAATTCCGGACAGGGAACTATGGCTACACCTTC. This translates into CASSQFRTGNYGYTF.